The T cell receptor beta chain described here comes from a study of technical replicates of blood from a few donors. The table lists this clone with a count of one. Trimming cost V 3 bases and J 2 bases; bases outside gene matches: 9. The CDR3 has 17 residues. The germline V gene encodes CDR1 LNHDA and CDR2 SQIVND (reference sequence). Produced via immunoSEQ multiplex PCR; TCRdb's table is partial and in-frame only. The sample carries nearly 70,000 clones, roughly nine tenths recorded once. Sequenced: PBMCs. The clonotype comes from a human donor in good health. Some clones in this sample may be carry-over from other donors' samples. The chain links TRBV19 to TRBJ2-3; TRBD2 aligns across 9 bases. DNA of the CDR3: TGTGCCAGTAGTATCTCTCCAAGCGGGGGGTACACAGATACGCAGTATTTT. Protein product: CASSISPSGGYTDTQYF.